This is a list of T cell receptor beta chains from one sample in a study of T cells in Graves' hyperthyroidism and ophthalmopathy. TCRdb redid the calling of the multiplex PCR reads with MiXCR, one entry per CDR3 protein. The sample lists about 510,000 distinct CDR3 sequences, 11% to 15% occurring once. Sample: blood. The source is a woman aged 40 to 50 with Graves' hyperthyroidism. Both conserved end residues are part of each CDR3.

TRBJ2-1 TRBV5-1 CASSVLSSSYNEQFF
TRBJ2-1 TRBV11-2 CASSQAPPSGRPYNEQFF
TRBJ2-7 TRBV28 CASHRGEGLYEQYF
TRBJ2-7 TRBV20-1 CSASTIVTYEQYF
TRBJ2-7 TRBV5-1 CASSFSGFSYEQYF
TRBJ2-7 TRBV12-3/TRBV12-4 CASSSGGLGVKSSYEQYF
TRBJ2-1 TRBV7-2 CASSSPRTKDEQFF
TRBJ2-1 TRBV5-1 CASSLAGSGSYNEQFF
TRBJ1-3 TRBV30 CAWSVERNTIYF
TRBJ2-6 TRBV7-2 CASTRLASTSGANVLTF
TRBJ2-2 TRBV24-1 CATRDRGSTGELFF
TRBJ1-2 TRBV3-1 CASSLIPGLGYTF
TRBJ2-1 TRBV29-1 CSTTPRGDEQFF
TRBJ2-7 TRBV15 CATSREGVYEQYF
TRBJ2-3 TRBV7-9 CATPGEGSTDTQYF
TRBJ2-2 TRBV28 CASSLQTANTGELFF
TRBJ2-1 TRBV30 CAWSFRGSAPQFF
TRBJ2-7 TRBV20-1 CSARMTPGLAGGYEQYF
TRBJ1-1 TRBV5-4 CASRMQGGGGEAFF
TRBJ1-3 TRBV28 CASSFTTVTSGNTIYF
TRBJ2-7 TRBV28 CASSPPGLALEQYF
TRBJ2-7 TRBV20-1 CSARSPGQGSYEQYF
TRBJ2-7 TRBV20-1 CSARGLAGEIYEQYF
TRBJ2-2 TRBV5-1 CASSLRQGSTGELFF
TRBJ2-1 TRBV6-2/TRBV6-3 CASTRTGGHNEQFF
TRBJ2-7 TRBV6-1 CASSYENYEQYF
TRBJ1-6 TRBV30 CAWRLTGTGNSPLHF
TRBJ1-1 TRBV28 CASNIPGGGEAFF
TRBJ2-3 TRBV6-2/TRBV6-3 CASSYSGSGNDLGTDTQYF
TRBJ2-7 TRBV4-1 CASSHTSGRPYEQYF
TRBJ2-1 TRBV19 CASRSDSCNEQFF
TRBJ2-1 TRBV28 CASSLGGWVLLYNEQFF
TRBJ1-3 TRBV6-4 CASSQVGGAGNTIYF
TRBJ2-5 TRBV15 CATSRDRGTKETQYF
TRBJ2-3 TRBV12-3/TRBV12-4 CASSFWGLDTQYF
TRBJ1-4 TRBV7-8 CASSESKQGAINEKLFF
TRBJ1-4 TRBV7-2 CASSIDRGGEKLFF
TRBJ2-3 TRBV6-1 CASSDRGTLGTVDTQYF
TRBJ2-5 TRBV24-1 CATSDFGTSGSEETQYF
TRBJ2-1 TRBV2 CASIEGVVGNEQFF
TRBJ2-3 TRBV4-1 CASSPLELGITDTQYF
TRBJ2-7 TRBV7-9 CASSLILAGSSLYEQYF
TRBJ2-4 TRBV5-1 CASSLGDISHNIQYF
TRBJ2-7 TRBV6-1 CASSEGHGTYEQYF
TRBJ1-5 TRBV3-1 CASSQSPAGNQPQHF
TRBJ1-1 TRBV19 CASRTGGATGTEAFF
TRBJ1-5 TRBV7-3 CASHKRDRGSSNQPQHF
TRBJ1-2 TRBV20-1 CSDESRGTFYGYTF
TRBJ2-1 TRBV10-3 CAISDRTSGSIDEQFF
TRBJ2-7 TRBV7-9 CASSRGDRISSYEQYF